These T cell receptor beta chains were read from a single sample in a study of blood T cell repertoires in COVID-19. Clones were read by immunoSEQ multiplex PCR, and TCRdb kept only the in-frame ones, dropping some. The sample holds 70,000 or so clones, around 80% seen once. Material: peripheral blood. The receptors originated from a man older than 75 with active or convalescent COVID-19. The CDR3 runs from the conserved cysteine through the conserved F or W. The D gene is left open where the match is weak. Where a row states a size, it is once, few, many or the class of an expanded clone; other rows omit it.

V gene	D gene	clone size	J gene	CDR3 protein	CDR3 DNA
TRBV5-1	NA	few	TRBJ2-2	CASSKQNTGELFF	TGCGCCAGCAGCAAGCAGAACACCGGGGAGCTGTTTTTT
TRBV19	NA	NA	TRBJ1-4	CASSRTGNEKLFF	TGTGCCAGTAGTAGAACAGGGAACGAAAAACTGTTTTTT
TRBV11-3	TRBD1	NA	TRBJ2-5	CASSPKPGQGGETQYF	TGTGCCAGCAGCCCCAAGCCGGGACAGGGAGGGGAGACCCAGTACTTC
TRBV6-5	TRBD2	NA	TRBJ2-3	CASSMSGSFDTQYF	TGTGCCAGCAGTATGAGCGGGAGCTTTGATACGCAGTATTTT
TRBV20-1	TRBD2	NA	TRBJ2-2	CSASPGLAPGELFF	TGCAGTGCTAGTCCGGGACTAGCTCCCGGGGAGCTGTTTTTT
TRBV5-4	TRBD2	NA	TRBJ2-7	CASSLPRGRGDSYEQYF	TGTGCCAGCAGCTTGCCCCGAGGGCGGGGGGACTCCTACGAGCAGTACTTC
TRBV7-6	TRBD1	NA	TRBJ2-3	CASSLALDRGSDTDTQYF	TGTGCCAGCAGCTTAGCGCTCGACAGGGGTAGTGACACAGATACGCAGTATTTT
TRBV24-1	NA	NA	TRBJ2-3	CATSDPRTRTSTDTQYF	TGTGCCACCAGTGACCCGCGGACTCGCACCAGCACAGATACGCAGTATTTT
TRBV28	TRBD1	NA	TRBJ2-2	CASSNNRGTGELFF	TGTGCCAGCAGTAATAACAGGGGTACCGGGGAGCTGTTTTTT
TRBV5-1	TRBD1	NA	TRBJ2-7	CASRPTGTGALEQYF	TGCGCCAGCAGACCAACCGGGACAGGGGCCCTCGAGCAGTACTTC
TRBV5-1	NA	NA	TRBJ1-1	CASRRGNTEAFF	TGCGCCAGCAGAAGGGGGAACACTGAAGCTTTCTTT
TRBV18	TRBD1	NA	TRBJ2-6	CASSPPLTGESSGANVLTF	TGTGCCAGCTCACCGCCTTTGACAGGGGAAAGCTCTGGGGCCAACGTCCTGACTTTC
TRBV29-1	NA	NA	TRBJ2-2	CSVDRANTGELFF	TGCAGCGTTGACAGGGCGAACACCGGGGAGCTGTTTTTT
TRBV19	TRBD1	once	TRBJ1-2	CASTSGDRGYGYTF	TGTGCCAGTACCTCGGGGGACAGGGGTTATGGCTACACCTTC
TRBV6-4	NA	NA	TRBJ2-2	CASSRDTSTGELFF	TGTGCCAGCAGCCGGGACACCTCAACCGGGGAGCTGTTTTTT
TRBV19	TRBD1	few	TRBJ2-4	CASSIDTGAWAKNIQYF	TGTGCCAGTAGTATAGATACAGGGGCATGGGCCAAAAACATTCAGTACTTC
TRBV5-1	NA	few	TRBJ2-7	CASSSGAGDEQYF	TGCGCCAGCAGCTCGGGGGCGGGGGACGAGCAGTACTTC
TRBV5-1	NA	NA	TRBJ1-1	CASSPGGGRGTEAFF	TGCGCCAGCAGCCCCGGCGGGGGGCGCGGCACTGAAGCTTTCTTT
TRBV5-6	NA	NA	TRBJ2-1	CASSFRDTALYNEQFF	TGTGCCAGCAGTTTCCGGGACACGGCGCTATACAATGAGCAGTTCTTC
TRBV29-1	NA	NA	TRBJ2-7	CSVEKDSSYEQYF	TGCAGCGTTGAAAAGGACAGCTCCTACGAGCAGTACTTC
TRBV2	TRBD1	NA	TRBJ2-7	CASTPRTGVYEQYF	TGTGCCAGCACACCACGGACAGGCGTCTACGAGCAGTACTTC
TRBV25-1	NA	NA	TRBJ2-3	CASSVTGTDTQYF	TGTGCCAGCAGTGTAACGGGCACAGATACGCAGTATTTT
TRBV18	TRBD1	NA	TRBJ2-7	CASSAQGQGYEQYF	TGTGCCAGCTCCGCCCAGGGACAGGGTTACGAGCAGTACTTC
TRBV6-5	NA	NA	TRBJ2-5	CASSRGSKGETQYF	TGTGCCAGCAGCCGCGGGTCTAAGGGAGAGACCCAGTACTTC
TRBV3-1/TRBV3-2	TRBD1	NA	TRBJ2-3	CASSLKTGRLTDTQYF	TGTGCCAGCAGCCTAAAGACAGGGAGATTGACAGATACGCAGTATTTT
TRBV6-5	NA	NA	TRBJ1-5	CASSPGSNQPQHF	TGTGCCAGCAGTCCCGGGAGCAATCAGCCCCAGCATTTT
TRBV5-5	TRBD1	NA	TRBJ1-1	CASSWGQGASTEAFF	TGTGCCAGCAGCTGGGGACAGGGGGCGAGCACTGAAGCTTTCTTT
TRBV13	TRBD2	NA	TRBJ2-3	CASSSGTSGAVDTQYF	TGTGCCAGCAGCTCCGGGACTAGCGGGGCGGTGGATACGCAGTATTTT
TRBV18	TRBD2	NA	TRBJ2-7	CASSPQSGGPAYEQYF	TGTGCCAGCTCACCACAAAGCGGGGGGCCAGCCTACGAGCAGTACTTC
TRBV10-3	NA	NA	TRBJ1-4	CAISDRANEKLFF	TGTGCCATCAGTGACAGGGCTAATGAAAAACTGTTTTTT
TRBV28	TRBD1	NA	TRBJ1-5	CASKGASNQPQHF	TGTGCCAGCAAGGGGGCGAGCAATCAGCCCCAGCATTTT
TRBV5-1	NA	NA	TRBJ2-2	CASSRTNTGELFF	TGCGCCAGCAGCCGGACAAACACCGGGGAGCTGTTTTTT
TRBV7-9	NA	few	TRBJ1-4	CASSLDGGKLFF	TGTGCCAGCAGCTTAGACGGTGGAAAACTGTTTTTT
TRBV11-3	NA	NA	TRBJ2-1	CASSRIVDNEQFF	TGTGCCAGCAGCCGCATAGTTGACAATGAGCAGTTCTTC
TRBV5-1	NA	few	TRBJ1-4	CASSKTLAANEKLFF	TGCGCCAGCAGCAAAACCCTAGCAGCTAATGAAAAACTGTTTTTT
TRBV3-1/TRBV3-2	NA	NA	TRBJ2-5	CASSQGEGLGETQYF	TGTGCCAGCAGCCAAGGTGAGGGTCTTGGTGAGACCCAGTACTTC
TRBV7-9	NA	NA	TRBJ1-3	CASSFRGAGNTIYF	TGTGCCAGCAGCTTTCGGGGGGCTGGAAACACCATATATTTT
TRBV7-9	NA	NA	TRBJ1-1	CASTSAGARAAFF	TGTGCCAGCACCTCCGCAGGGGCACGCGCGGCTTTCTTT
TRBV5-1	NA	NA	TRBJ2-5	CASSLGPQETQYF	TGCGCCAGCAGCTTGGGGCCGCAAGAGACCCAGTACTTC
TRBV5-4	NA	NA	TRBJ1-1	CASSLGASSYTEAFF	TGTGCCAGCAGCTTGGGAGCCTCGAGCTACACTGAAGCTTTCTTT
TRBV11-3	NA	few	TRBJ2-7	CASSLAVGGEQYF	TGTGCCAGCAGCTTAGCGGTGGGAGGCGAGCAGTACTTC